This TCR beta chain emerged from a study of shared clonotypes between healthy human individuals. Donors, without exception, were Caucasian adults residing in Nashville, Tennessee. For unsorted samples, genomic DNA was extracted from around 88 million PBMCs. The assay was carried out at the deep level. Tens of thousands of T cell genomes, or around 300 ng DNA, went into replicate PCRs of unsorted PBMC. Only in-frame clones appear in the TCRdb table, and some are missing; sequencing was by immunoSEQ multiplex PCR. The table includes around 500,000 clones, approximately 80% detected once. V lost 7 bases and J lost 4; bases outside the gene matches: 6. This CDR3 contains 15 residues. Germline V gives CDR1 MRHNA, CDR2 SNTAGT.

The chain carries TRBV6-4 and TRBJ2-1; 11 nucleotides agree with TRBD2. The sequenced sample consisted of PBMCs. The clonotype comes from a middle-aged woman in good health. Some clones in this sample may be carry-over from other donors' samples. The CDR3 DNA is TGTGCCAGCATACTCGCTAGCGGGAGGTACAATGAGCAGTTCTTC. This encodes CASILASGRYNEQFF.